These 24 T cell receptor beta chains were sequenced from one sample in a study of cytotoxic CD8 clonotypes in ibrutinib-treated CLL. Profiling relied on immunoSEQ multiplex PCR, and the TCRdb table lists in-frame clones only, not all of them. The sample records about 36,000 clones, over 70% being singletons. This sample comprised PBMCs, obtained at disease progression, from a patient treated with ibrutinib. Receptor source: a human donor with chronic lymphocytic leukemia.

V gene TRBV19 combines with J gene TRBJ2-5; D is unclear. The length of the CDR3 is 13 residues. Germline V gene lookup returns CDR1 LNHDA and CDR2 SQIVND (reference sequence). Trimming pared 1 base from V and 0 bases from J, leaving 3 bases between. The CDR3 DNA reads TGTGCCAGTAGTATAGTTAACCAAGAGACCCAGTACTTC. It is translated as CASSIVNQETQYF.

This sequence joins TRBV6-6 and TRBJ2-4; D is undetermined. This CDR3 has 14 residues. Germline V gives CDR1 MNHNY, CDR2 SVGAGI (reference sequence). Trimming cost V 7 bases and J 0 bases, with 10 bases left between them. This chain's CDR3 is CASTELEAKNIQYF. For the CDR3, the DNA is TGTGCCAGCACTGAACTTGAAGCCAAAAACATTCAGTACTTC.

This clone has a handful of counts. The genes are TRBV21-1 and TRBJ2-1; the table assigns TRBD2, which was not confirmed against the DNA. TRBV21-1 is recorded as a pseudogene. The CDR3 has 15 residues. CDR3 sequence reads: CASSSGGGQSDEQFF. The CDR3 coding sequence is TGTGCCAGCAGCTCTGGCGGGGGCCAGAGTGATGAGCAGTTCTTC.

This chain joins TRBV19 and TRBJ1-2; TRBD1 aligns across 7 bases. The CDR3 contains 14 residues. With 7 bases clipped from V and 5 bases from J, the junction kept 10 bases outside the gene matches. CDR1 and CDR2 from the germline V gene are LNHDA and SQIVND (reference sequence). CDR3 sequence reads: CASNRQGSVYGYTF. The CDR3 region has the DNA TGTGCCAGTAATCGACAGGGTTCAGTTTATGGCTACACCTTC.

The genes are TRBV29-1 and TRBJ2-1, with TRBD2 matching over 7 bases. Germline V gene data show CDR1 as SQVTM and CDR2 as ANQGSEA. The CDR3 is 16 residues long. J was trimmed by 4 bases and V by 2 bases; bases with no gene match: 11. This chain's CDR3 is CSVESGAASGYNEQFF. CDR3 bases: TGCAGCGTTGAATCGGGAGCGGCTAGCGGATACAATGAGCAGTTCTTC.

V is TRBV27 and J is TRBJ2-1; the D gene could be TRBD1 or TRBD2 (5 bases each). With 7 bases removed from V and 0 bases from J, the gap between germline ends came to 16 bases. The CDR3 sequence is 16 residues long. From germline, CDR1 is MNHEY and CDR2 SMNVEV (reference sequence). CDR3 nucleotide sequence: TGTGCCAGCACCCGTAGTGGGGGATTCTCCTACAATGAGCAGTTCTTC. Protein sequence: CASTRSGGFSYNEQFF.

The chain is built from TRBV6-5 and TRBJ1-5; D possibly corresponds to TRBD1 (6 bases). Germline CDR1 reads MNHEY; CDR2 reads SVGAGI. Between the trimmed V and J ends, which lost 2 bases and 10 bases, there was a span of 12 bases. The CDR3 contains 13 residues. The CDR3 sequence: CASSYGEGGPQHF. The CDR3 DNA reads TGTGCCAGCAGTTACGGGGAAGGGGGTCCCCAGCATTTT.

V is TRBV6-6 and J is TRBJ2-7; 8 bases fit TRBD1. V shed 6 bases, J shed 6 bases, and the junction held 7 bases outside the gene matches. The CDR3 has 13 residues. Looked up from germline, CDR1 is MNHNY and CDR2 is SVGAGI (reference sequence). The CDR3 coding sequence is TGTGCCAGCAGAGGACAGGGATCGGGCGAGCAGTACTTC. Protein sequence: CASRGQGSGEQYF.

This clone was counted between two and nine times. The chain employs TRBV6-1 and TRBJ1-5; TRBD1 is a possible D gene (6 bases). Trimming shortened V by 6 bases and J by 7 bases, and 16 bases separated the two germline ends. The V gene's germline CDR1 is MNHNS and CDR2 SASEGT. This CDR3 comprises 14 residues. CDR3 bases: TGTGCCAGCAGGCTCTTGGGGGCTGGGCAGCCCCAGCATTTT. Translated: CASRLLGAGQPQHF.

The chain carries TRBV25-1 and TRBJ1-3, with TRBD1 matching 8 bases. The CDR3 totals 15 residues. The V gene's germline CDR1 is MGHDK and CDR2 SYGVNS. Losses at the gene ends were 6 bases for V and 2 bases for J; bases not matched to a gene: 6. Here the CDR3 reads CASSRTGGTGNTIYF. CDR3 DNA: TGTGCCAGCAGCCGCACAGGGGGGACTGGAAACACCATATATTTT.

The chain carries TRBV10-2 and TRBJ1-1; D gene ambiguous. The CDR3 length is 14 residues. Germline CDR1 is WSHSY and CDR2 is SAAADI. The V and J ends lost 0 bases and 4 bases respectively, with 9 bases between them. The CDR3 DNA reads as TGCGCCAGCAGTGAGTCGAGGCGGGGCACTGAAGCTTTCTTT. It translates to CASSESRRGTEAFF.

This clone appeared a few times. This sequence joins TRBV27 and TRBJ2-5; D remains unclear. The CDR3 runs 12 residues. Germline V gene sequence: CDR1 MNHEY, CDR2 SMNVEV (reference sequence). The V end was cut by 8 bases, the J end by 6 bases, with 13 bases between. Written as DNA, the CDR3 is TGTGCCAGCGGACCGACCCTGAAGACCCAGTACTTC. Its translation is CASGPTLKTQYF.

This chain joins TRBV19 and TRBJ2-7; no reliable D call. Trimming cost V 1 base and J 4 bases, with 8 bases left between them. Germline V gene sequence: CDR1 LNHDA, CDR2 SQIVND (reference sequence). There are 13 residues in the CDR3. In DNA form, the CDR3 reads TGTGCCAGTAGTATAGTATCGGGTTACGAGCAGTACTTC. Protein: CASSIVSGYEQYF. The full variable domain, with the rest looked up from reference TRBV19 and TRBJ2-7, is DGGITQSPKYLFRKEGQNVTLSCEQNLNHDAMYWYRQDPGQGLRLIYYSQIVNDFQKGDIAEGYSVSREKKESFPLTVTSAQKNPTAFYLCASSIVSGYEQYFGPGTRLTVT.

The chain recombines TRBV11-2 with TRBJ2-1; D ambiguous. The V gene lost 3 bases and the J gene lost 1 base, with 10 bases spanning the gap. This CDR3 region has 15 residues. Germline CDR1 SGHAT, CDR2 FQNNGV. Written as DNA, the CDR3 is TGTGCCAGCAGCTTTAAACGACCGTCCTACAATGAGCAGTTCTTC. It yields the protein CASSFKRPSYNEQFF. Together with reference TRBV11-2 and TRBJ2-1, the CDR3 gives the full variable domain: EAGVAQSPRYKIIEKRQSVAFWCNPISGHATLYWYQQILGQGPKLLIQFQNNGVVDDSQLPKDRFSAERLKGVDSTLKIQPAKLEDSAVYLCASSFKRPSYNEQFFGPGTRLTVL.

The chain uses TRBV4-2 and TRBJ1-2; D perhaps matches TRBD1 (5 bases). V lost 5 bases and J lost 4, with 17 bases in between. Germline CDR1 reads LGHNA; CDR2 reads YNFKEQ. The CDR3 length is 15 residues. The CDR3 sequence: CASSETRAASYGYTF. CDR3 coding DNA: TGTGCCAGCAGCGAAACCAGGGCAGCTAGCTATGGCTACACCTTC.

V gene TRBV29-1 combines with J gene TRBJ2-5, with D perhaps matching TRBD1 (6 bases). Germline values: CDR1 SQVTM, CDR2 ANQGSEA. V gave up 7 bases and J gave up 1 base, with 10 bases separating them. This CDR3 region has 12 residues. This CDR3 is CSGGQLQETQYF. In DNA form, the CDR3 reads TGCAGCGGAGGACAGCTCCAAGAGACCCAGTACTTC.

V and J are TRBV5-1 and TRBJ2-3, with D perhaps TRBD1 or TRBD2 (6 bases each). Deletions cut 0 bases from V and 2 bases from J, with 10 bases between. Germline CDR1 reads SGHRS; CDR2 reads YFSETQ. The CDR3 sequence is 15 residues long. The CDR3 bases are TGCGCCAGCAGCTTGGAGAGGGGGGACACAGATACGCAGTATTTT. It encodes CASSLERGDTDTQYF.

V usage is TRBV7-9 and J usage is TRBJ2-5, with TRBD2 as a possible D gene (6 bases). The CDR3 runs to 15 residues. CDR1 and CDR2 from the germline V gene are SEHNR and FQNEAQ (reference sequence). V was clipped by 4 bases and J by 1 base, with 13 bases between them. For the CDR3, the DNA is TGTGCCAGCAGCTATAGAGGGACTTCCCAAGAGACCCAGTACTTC. Protein product: CASSYRGTSQETQYF.

The V call is TRBV10-2, the J call TRBJ2-2; D is possibly TRBD1 or TRBD2 (6 bases each). The germline V and J ends were trimmed by 6 bases and 5 bases, with 13 bases remaining between them. There are 14 residues in the CDR3. CDR1 WSHSY and CDR2 SAAADI come from the germline V gene. The CDR3 sequence: CASREGQYTGELFF. DNA for the CDR3: TGCGCCAGCAGGGAGGGACAATATACCGGGGAGCTGTTTTTT.

V gene TRBV2 combines with J gene TRBJ1-4; maybe TRBD1 (5 bases). V gave up 4 bases and J gave up 8 bases, with 11 bases separating them. This CDR3 comprises 13 residues. Germline values: CDR1 SNHLY, CDR2 FYNNEI. CDR3 in DNA: TGTGCCAGCAGTGTTGGGGACCGCGAAAAACTGTTTTTT. Residues: CASSVGDREKLFF. Drawing the rest from reference TRBV2 and TRBJ1-4, the complete variable domain is EPEVTQTPSHQVTQMGQEVILRCVPISNHLYFYWYRQILGQKVEFLVSFYNNEISEKSEIFDDQFSVERPDGSNFTLKIRSTKLEDSAMYFCASSVGDREKLFFGSGTQLSVL.

The chain joins TRBV20-1 to TRBJ2-1; 9 bases fit TRBD2. Germline loops: CDR1 DFQATT, CDR2 SNEGSKA (reference sequence). This CDR3 has 11 residues. The V segment lost 5 bases and the J segment 12 bases; nucleotides outside the gene matches: 5. The CDR3 nucleotides are TGCAGTGCTGAAGCGGGGGGCGGGCAGTTCTTC. The encoded protein is CSAEAGGGQFF.

The gene calls are TRBV5-1 and TRBJ1-1; D remains ambiguous. Trimming took off 2 bases at V and 1 base at J, with 6 bases between the two ends. The CDR3 has 13 residues. CDR1 is SGHRS, CDR2 YFSETQ, per germline. The CDR3 spells CASSFQSNTEAFF. In nucleotides, the CDR3 is TGCGCCAGCAGCTTCCAATCGAACACTGAAGCTTTCTTT. Full variable domain (missing parts from reference TRBV5-1 and TRBJ1-1): KAGVTQTPRYLIKTRGQQVTLSCSPISGHRSVSWYQQTPGQGLQFLFEYFSETQRNKGNFPGRFSGRQFSNSRSEMNVSTLELGDSALYLCASSFQSNTEAFFGQGTRLTVV.

The chain is built from TRBV7-2 and TRBJ1-6; D not resolved. The CDR3 loop spans 14 amino acids. V lost 4 bases to trimming and J lost 0 bases, with 4 bases between them. Germline V gene lookup returns CDR1 SGHTA and CDR2 FQGNSA. In nucleotides, the CDR3 is TGTGCCAGCAGCTCAAGCTCCTATAATTCACCCCTCCACTTT. This sequence encodes CASSSSSYNSPLHF.

This clone was counted only a few times. This rearrangement joins TRBV6-1 to TRBJ2-7; D call uncertain. The V gene's germline CDR1 is MNHNS and CDR2 SASEGT. The CDR3 sequence is 12 residues long. V was shortened by 2 bases and J by 6 bases, with 8 bases between the two germline ends. This CDR3 reads CASSEPRAEQYF. CDR3 nucleotides: TGTGCCAGCAGTGAACCCCGGGCCGAGCAGTACTTC.